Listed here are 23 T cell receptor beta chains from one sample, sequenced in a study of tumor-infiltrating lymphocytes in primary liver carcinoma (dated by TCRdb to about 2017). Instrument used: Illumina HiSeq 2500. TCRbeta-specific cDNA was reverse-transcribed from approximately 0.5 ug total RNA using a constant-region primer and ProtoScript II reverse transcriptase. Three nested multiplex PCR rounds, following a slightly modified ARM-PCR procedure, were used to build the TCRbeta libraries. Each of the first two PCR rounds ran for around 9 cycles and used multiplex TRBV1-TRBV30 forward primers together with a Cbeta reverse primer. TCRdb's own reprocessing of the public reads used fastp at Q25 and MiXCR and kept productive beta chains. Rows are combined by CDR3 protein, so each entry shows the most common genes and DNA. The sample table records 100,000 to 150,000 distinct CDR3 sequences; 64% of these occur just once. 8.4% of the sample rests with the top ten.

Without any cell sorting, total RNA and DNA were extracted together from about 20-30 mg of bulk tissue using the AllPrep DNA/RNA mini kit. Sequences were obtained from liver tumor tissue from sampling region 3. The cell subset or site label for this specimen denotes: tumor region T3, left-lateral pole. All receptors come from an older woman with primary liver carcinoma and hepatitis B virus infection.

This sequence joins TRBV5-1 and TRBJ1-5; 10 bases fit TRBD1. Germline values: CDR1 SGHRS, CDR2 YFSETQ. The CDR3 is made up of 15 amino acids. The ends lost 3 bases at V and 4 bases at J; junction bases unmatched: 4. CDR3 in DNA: TGCGCCAGCAGCTGGGGGACAGGGGTAAATCAGCCCCAGCATTTT. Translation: CASSWGTGVNQPQHF.

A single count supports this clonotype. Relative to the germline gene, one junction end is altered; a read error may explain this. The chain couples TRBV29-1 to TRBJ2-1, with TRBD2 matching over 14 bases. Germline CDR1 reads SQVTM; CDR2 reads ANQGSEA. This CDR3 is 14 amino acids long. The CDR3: CSVAGTSGGSEQFF. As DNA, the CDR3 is TGCAGCGTAGCTGGGACTAGCGGGGGCAGTGAGCAATTCTTC.

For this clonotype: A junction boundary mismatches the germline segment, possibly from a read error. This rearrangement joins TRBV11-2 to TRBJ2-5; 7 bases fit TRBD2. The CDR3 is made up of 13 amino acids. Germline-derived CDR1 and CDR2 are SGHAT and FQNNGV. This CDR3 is CASSLRGTETQYF. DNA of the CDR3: TGTGCCAGCAGCCTGCGGGGGACCGAGACCCAATACTTC.

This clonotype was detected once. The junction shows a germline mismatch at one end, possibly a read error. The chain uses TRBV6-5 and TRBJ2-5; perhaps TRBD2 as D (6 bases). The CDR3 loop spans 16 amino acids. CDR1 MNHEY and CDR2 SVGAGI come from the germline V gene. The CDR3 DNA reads TGTGCCGGCAGATCCCCCTACGGACTACCACAAAAGACCCAGTACTTC. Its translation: CAGRSPYGLPQKTQYF.

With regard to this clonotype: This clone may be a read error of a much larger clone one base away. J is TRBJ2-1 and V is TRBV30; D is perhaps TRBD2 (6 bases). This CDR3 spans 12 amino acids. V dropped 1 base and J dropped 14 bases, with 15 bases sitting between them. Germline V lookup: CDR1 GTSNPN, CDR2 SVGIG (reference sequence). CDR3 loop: CAWSDGGAREFF. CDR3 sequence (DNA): TGTGCCTGGAGTGATGGAGGGGCCAGGGAGTTCTTC. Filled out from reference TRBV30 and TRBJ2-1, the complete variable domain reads SQTIHQWPATLVQPVGSPLSLECTVEGTSNPNLYWYRQAAGRGLQLLFYSVGIGQISSEVPQNLSASRPQDRQFILSSKKLLLSDSGFYLCAWSDGGAREFFGPGTRLTVL.

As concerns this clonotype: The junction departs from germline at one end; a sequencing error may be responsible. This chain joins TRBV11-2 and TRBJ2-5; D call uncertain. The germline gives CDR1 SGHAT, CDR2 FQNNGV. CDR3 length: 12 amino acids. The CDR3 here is CTNSLKLGPLSF. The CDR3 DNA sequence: TGTACCAACAGCTTAAAGTTAGGACCTTTGTCCTTC.

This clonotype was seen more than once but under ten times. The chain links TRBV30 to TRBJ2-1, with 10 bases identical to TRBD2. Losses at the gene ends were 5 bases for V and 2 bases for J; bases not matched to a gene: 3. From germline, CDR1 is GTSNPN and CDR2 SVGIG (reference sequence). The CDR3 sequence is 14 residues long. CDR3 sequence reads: CAWLAGGPYNEQFF. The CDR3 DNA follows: TGTGCCTGGTTAGCGGGAGGACCCTACAATGAGCAGTTCTTC. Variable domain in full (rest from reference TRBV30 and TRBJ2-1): SQTIHQWPATLVQPVGSPLSLECTVEGTSNPNLYWYRQAAGRGLQLLFYSVGIGQISSEVPQNLSASRPQDRQFILSSKKLLLSDSGFYLCAWLAGGPYNEQFFGPGTRLTVL.

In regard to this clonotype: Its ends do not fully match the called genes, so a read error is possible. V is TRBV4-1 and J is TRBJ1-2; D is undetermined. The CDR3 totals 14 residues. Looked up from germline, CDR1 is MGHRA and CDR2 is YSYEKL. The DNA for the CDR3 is TGCGCCAGCAGCCAATCCGGAACAGACTATGACTACACCTTC. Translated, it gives CASSQSGTDYDYTF.

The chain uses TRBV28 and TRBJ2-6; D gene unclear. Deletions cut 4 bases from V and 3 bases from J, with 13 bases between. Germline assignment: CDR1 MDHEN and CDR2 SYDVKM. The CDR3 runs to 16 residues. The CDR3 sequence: CASSSRVRYGANVLTF. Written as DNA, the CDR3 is TGTGCCAGCAGTTCCCGGGTCCGCTATGGGGCCAACGTCCTGACTTTC.

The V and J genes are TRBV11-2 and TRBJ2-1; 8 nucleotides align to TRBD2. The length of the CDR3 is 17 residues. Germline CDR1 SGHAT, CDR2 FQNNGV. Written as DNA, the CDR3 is TGTACCAACAGCAGGAGACTAACGGGAGGGCCGGGGGATGAGCAGTTCTTC. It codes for CTNSRRLTGGPGDEQFF.

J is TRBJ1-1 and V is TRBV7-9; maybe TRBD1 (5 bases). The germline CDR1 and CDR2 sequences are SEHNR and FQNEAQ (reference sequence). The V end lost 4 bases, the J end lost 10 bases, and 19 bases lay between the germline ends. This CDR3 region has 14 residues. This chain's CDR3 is CASSSSLWGTGAFF. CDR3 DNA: TGTGCCAGCAGCTCCTCCTTATGGGGCACAGGAGCTTTCTTT.

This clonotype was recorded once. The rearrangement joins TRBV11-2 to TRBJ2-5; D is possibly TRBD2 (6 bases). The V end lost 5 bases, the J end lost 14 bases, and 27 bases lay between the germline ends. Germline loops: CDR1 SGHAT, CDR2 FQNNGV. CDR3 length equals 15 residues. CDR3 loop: CASSPRPGWDSEPYF. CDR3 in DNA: TGTGCCAGCAGCCCCCGTCCCGGTTGGGACTCAGAGCCCTACTTC.

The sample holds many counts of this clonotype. The CDR3 spells CSVWRGDSAKNIQYF. In nucleotides, the CDR3 is TGCAGCGTCTGGAGGGGGGACAGCGCTAAAAACATTCAGTACTTC. The V call is TRBV29-1, the J call TRBJ2-4, with TRBD1 as a possible D gene (7 bases). Between the trimmed V and J ends, which lost 6 bases and 4 bases, there was a span of 19 bases. This CDR3 has 15 residues. Per the germline V gene, CDR1 is SQVTM and CDR2 is ANQGSEA.

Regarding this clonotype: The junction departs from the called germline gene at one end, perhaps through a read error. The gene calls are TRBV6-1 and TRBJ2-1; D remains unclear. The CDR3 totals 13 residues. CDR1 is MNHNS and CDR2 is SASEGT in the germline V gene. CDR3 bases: TGTACCAGCAGCGATCACATCAGCTTGCCACAGTTCTTC. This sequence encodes CTSSDHISLPQFF.

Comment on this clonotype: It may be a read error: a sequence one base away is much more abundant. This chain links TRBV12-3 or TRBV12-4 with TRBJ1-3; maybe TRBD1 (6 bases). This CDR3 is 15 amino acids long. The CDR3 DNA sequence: TGTGCCTGCAGTTTAACGGGGGGCAGGGGAAACACCATATATTTT. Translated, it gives CACSLTGGRGNTIYF.

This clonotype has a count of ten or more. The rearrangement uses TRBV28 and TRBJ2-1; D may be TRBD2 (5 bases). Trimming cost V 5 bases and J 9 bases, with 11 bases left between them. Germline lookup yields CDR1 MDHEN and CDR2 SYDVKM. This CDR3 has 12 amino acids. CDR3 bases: TGTGCCAGCAGTATAGCGACATCTGAGCAGTTCTTC. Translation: CASSIATSEQFF.

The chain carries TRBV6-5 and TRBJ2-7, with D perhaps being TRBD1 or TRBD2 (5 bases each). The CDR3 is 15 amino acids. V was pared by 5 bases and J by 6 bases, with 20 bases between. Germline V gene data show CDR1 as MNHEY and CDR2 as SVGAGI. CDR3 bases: TGTGCCAGCAGTAAGACCGGGACCGCCATGGGCGAGCAGTACTTC. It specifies CASSKTGTAMGEQYF.

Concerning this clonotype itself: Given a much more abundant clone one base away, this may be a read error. In DNA form, the CDR3 reads TGTGCCTGGAGTACTGGATATCTCAATCAGCCCCAGCATTTT. Its translation is CAWSTGYLNQPQHF. The chain carries TRBV30 and TRBJ1-5; D is ambiguous. The CDR3 covers 14 residues. Germline values: CDR1 GTSNPN, CDR2 SVGIG (reference sequence). The V end was cut by 2 bases, the J end by 3 bases, with 11 bases between. The full variable domain, its missing parts supplied by reference TRBV30 and TRBJ1-5, is SQTIHQWPATLVQPVGSPLSLECTVEGTSNPNLYWYRQAAGRGLQLLFYSVGIGQISSEVPQNLSASRPQDRQFILSSKKLLLSDSGFYLCAWSTGYLNQPQHFGDGTRLSIL.

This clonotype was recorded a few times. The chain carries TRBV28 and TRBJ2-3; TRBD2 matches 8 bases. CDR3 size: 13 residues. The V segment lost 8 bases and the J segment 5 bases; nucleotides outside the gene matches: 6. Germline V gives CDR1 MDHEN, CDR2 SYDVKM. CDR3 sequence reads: CASGGREVDTQYF. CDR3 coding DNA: TGTGCCAGCGGGGGGCGGGAGGTAGATACGCAGTATTTT.

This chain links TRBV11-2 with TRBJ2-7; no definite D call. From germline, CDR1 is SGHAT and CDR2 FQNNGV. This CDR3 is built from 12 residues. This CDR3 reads CVNSRESYEQYF. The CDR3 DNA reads TGTGTCAACAGCCGCGAATCCTACGAGCAGTACTTC.

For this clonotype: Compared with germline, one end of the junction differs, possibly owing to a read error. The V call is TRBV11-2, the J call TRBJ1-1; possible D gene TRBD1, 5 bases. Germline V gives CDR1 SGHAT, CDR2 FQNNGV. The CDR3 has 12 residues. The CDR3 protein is CASSSKQAEASF. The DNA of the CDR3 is TGTGCCAGTAGCTCTAAACAGGCTGAAGCCTCCTTT.

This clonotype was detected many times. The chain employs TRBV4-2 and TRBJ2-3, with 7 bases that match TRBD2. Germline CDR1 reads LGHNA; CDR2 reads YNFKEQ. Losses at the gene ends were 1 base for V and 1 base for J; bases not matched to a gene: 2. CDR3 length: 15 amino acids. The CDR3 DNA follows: TGTGCCAGCAGCCAAGGTCTAGCGGGCACAGATACGCAGTATTTT. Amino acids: CASSQGLAGTDTQYF.

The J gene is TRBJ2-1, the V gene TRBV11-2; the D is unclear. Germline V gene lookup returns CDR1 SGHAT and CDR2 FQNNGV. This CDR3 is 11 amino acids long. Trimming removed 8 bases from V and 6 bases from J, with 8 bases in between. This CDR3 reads CASLSSNEQFF. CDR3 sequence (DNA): TGTGCCAGCTTAAGCTCCAATGAGCAGTTCTTC.